These 4 T cell receptor beta chains share one sample of origin, sequenced in a study of cytomegalovirus exposure and HLA in healthy donors. This PCR relied on a set of 60 Vbeta primers and 13 Jbeta primers. Produced via immunoSEQ multiplex PCR; TCRdb's table is partial and in-frame only. There are 200,000 or so clones in the sample; approximately 82% occur only once, and 2.1% lies in the top ten. Material: PBMCs. The receptors stem from a woman under 30 in good health and CMV-seropositive.

This chain uses TRBV19 with TRBJ2-2, with 10 positions matching TRBD2. This CDR3 is built from 16 residues. The trim removed 3 bases at V and 5 bases at J, leaving 6 bases unmatched. Germline V gives CDR1 LNHDA, CDR2 SQIVND (reference sequence). The DNA of the CDR3 is TGTGCCAGTAGTATCCCCACTAGCGGGAAAACCGGGGAGCTGTTTTTT. Translated, it gives CASSIPTSGKTGELFF. The variable domain in full, with the rest retrieved from reference TRBV19 and TRBJ2-2, is DGGITQSPKYLFRKEGQNVTLSCEQNLNHDAMYWYRQDPGQGLRLIYYSQIVNDFQKGDIAEGYSVSREKKESFPLTVTSAQKNPTAFYLCASSIPTSGKTGELFFGEGSRLTVL.

The rearrangement links TRBV6-4 to TRBJ2-3; 9 bases fit TRBD1. The CDR3 extends over 15 amino acids. Germline CDR1 reads MRHNA; CDR2 reads SNTAGT. Germline trimming cut 2 bases from V and 4 bases from J; bases unmatched to any gene: 4. The CDR3 DNA reads as TGTGCCAGCAGTGACGGGACAGGGAGCGCAGATACGCAGTATTTT. Translating gives CASSDGTGSADTQYF.

This chain links TRBV11-3 with TRBJ2-7; TRBD2 agrees at 7 bases. Germline V gene lookup returns CDR1 SGHNT and CDR2 YENEEA. V shed 5 bases and J 3 bases; nucleotides not matched to a gene: 13. The CDR3 runs to 16 residues. CDR3 nucleotide sequence: TGTGCCAGCAGCCCCCCGACCAGTGGGGGGGACTACGAGCAGTACGTC. Its protein is CASSPPTSGGDYEQYV.

The gene calls are TRBV19 and TRBJ2-5, with a weak D call TRBD1 (6 bases). Near its end, the DNA agrees better with TRBJ2-7, so the J call may be wrong. Germline CDR1 is LNHDA and CDR2 is SQIVND (reference sequence). The CDR3 has 15 amino acids. Here the CDR3 DNA reads TGTGCCAGTAGTGTGGGACACCCGACGTACTACGAGCAGTACTTC. Protein product: CASSVGHPTYYEQYF.